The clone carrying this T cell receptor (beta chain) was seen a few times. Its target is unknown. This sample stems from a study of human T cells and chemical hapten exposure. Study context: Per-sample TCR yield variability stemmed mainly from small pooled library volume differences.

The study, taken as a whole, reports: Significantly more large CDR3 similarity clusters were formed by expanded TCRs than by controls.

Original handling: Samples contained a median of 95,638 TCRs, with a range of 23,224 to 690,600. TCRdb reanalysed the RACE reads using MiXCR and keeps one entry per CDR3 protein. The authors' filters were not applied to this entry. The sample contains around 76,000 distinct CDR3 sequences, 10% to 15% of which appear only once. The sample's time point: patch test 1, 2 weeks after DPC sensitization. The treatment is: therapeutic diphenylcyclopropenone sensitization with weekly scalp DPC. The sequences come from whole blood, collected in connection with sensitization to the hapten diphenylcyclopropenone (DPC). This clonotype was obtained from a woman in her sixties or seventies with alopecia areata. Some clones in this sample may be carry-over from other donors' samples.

The DNA of the CDR3 is TGTGCCAGCAGTGAGGCTTATGGGACTGAAGCTTTCTTT. This codes for CASSEAYGTEAFF. The J gene is TRBJ1-1, the V gene TRBV2; no reliable D call. This CDR3 contains 13 residues. Germline CDR1 is SNHLY and CDR2 is FYNNEI. Trimming cost V 3 bases and J 5 bases, with 10 bases left between them. The full variable domain, completed using reference TRBV2 and TRBJ1-1, is EPEVTQTPSHQVTQMGQEVILRCVPISNHLYFYWYRQILGQKVEFLVSFYNNEISEKSEIFDDQFSVERPDGSNFTLKIRSTKLEDSAMYFCASSEAYGTEAFFGQGTRLTVV.